The 10 T cell receptor beta chains below come from one sample, sequenced in a study of long-term antiretroviral therapy in people with HIV. Survey-level immunoSEQ v3.0 assays were run. Assay: immunoSEQ multiplex PCR; the TCRdb copy retains only in-frame clones and omits some. The table lists about 25,000 clones, around 90% of them singletons, with roughly 9.3% in the top ten. Sequencing used unsorted PBMCs, obtained 1.8 years before starting antiretroviral therapy. All receptors come from a man in his fifties with HIV.

A single count supports this clone. The CDR3 protein is CASSFRAPNYGYTF. For the CDR3, the DNA is TGTGCCAGCAGTTTTCGGGCCCCTAACTATGGCTACACCTTC. This sequence joins TRBV6-1 and TRBJ1-2; no clear D. CDR3 length: 14 residues. V lost 5 bases to trimming and J lost 0 bases, with 10 bases between them. Germline CDR1 and CDR2: MNHNS and SASEGT.

J is TRBJ2-5 and V is TRBV5-1; 8 positions agree with TRBD1. Germline CDR1 is SGHRS and CDR2 is YFSETQ. Trimming at V came to 2 bases and at J to 3 bases, leaving 3 bases not matched to a gene. The CDR3 is made up of 14 amino acids. The CDR3 region is CASSFQGAEETQYF. As DNA, the CDR3 is TGCGCCAGCAGCTTTCAGGGGGCCGAAGAGACCCAGTACTTC.

The chain recombines TRBV11-3 with TRBJ2-1, with D possibly being TRBD2 (6 bases). V dropped 5 bases and J dropped 7 bases, with 9 bases sitting between them. Germline CDR1 reads SGHNT; CDR2 reads YENEEA. The length of the CDR3 is 12 residues. CDR3 protein: CASSRDSNEQFF. CDR3 bases: TGTGCCAGCAGCCGGGACTCTAATGAGCAGTTCTTC.

In nucleotides, the CDR3 is TGTGCCAGCAGCTGGGGGGGGACAGCCGTAAGCACAGATACGCAGTATTTT. Translating gives CASSWGGTAVSTDTQYF. The rearrangement joins TRBV5-4 to TRBJ2-3, with D perhaps given as TRBD1 or TRBD2 (7 bases each). The CDR3 has 17 residues. Between the trimmed V and J ends, which lost 3 bases and 0 bases, there was a span of 17 bases. The germline V gene has CDR1 SGHNT and CDR2 YYREEE (reference sequence).

The chain links TRBV19 to TRBJ1-1; D is uncertain. CDR3 size: 16 residues. From germline, CDR1 is LNHDA and CDR2 SQIVND (reference sequence). Trimming cost V 1 base and J 1 base, with 13 bases left between them. CDR3 loop: CASSIAQAGWNTEAFF. The CDR3 nucleotides read TGTGCCAGTAGTATAGCGCAGGCGGGGTGGAACACTGAAGCTTTCTTT.

The rearrangement links TRBV2 to TRBJ1-1; D gene unclear. V lost 2 bases and J lost 1, with 11 bases in between. CDR1 and CDR2 from the germline V gene are SNHLY and FYNNEI. The CDR3 is 15 residues long. The CDR3 DNA sequence: TGTGCCAGCAGTGAATACGGACTCCCGAACACTGAAGCTTTCTTT. As protein: CASSEYGLPNTEAFF.

V usage is TRBV7-2 and J usage is TRBJ2-5; D gene uncertain. There are 13 residues in the CDR3. Germline V gene lookup returns CDR1 SGHTA and CDR2 FQGNSA. V lost 7 bases and J 0 bases, leaving 9 bases between the germline ends. The CDR3 sequence: CASKGPNQETQYF. DNA for the CDR3: TGTGCCAGCAAAGGACCGAACCAAGAGACCCAGTACTTC. The whole variable domain, filled in from reference TRBV7-2 and TRBJ2-5, reads GAGVSQSPSNKVTEKGKDVELRCDPISGHTALYWYRQSLGQGLEFLIYFQGNSAPDKSGLPSDRFSAERTGGSVSTLTIQRTQQEDSAVYLCASKGPNQETQYFGPGTRLLVL.

J is TRBJ2-2 and V is TRBV11-2; 13 positions match TRBD2. J gave up 7 bases and V 5 bases, and 7 bases lay outside the gene matches. Per the germline V gene, CDR1 is SGHAT and CDR2 is FQNNGV. The CDR3 consists of 16 residues. CDR3 protein: CASSPGLAGAGGELFF. CDR3 nucleotide sequence: TGTGCCAGCAGCCCCGGACTAGCGGGAGCGGGCGGGGAGCTGTTTTTT.

DNA of the CDR3: TGTGCCAGCACCAGCGGAGAGTTCACTGAAGCTTTCTTT. Amino acid sequence: CASTSGEFTEAFF. The V and J genes are TRBV6-6 and TRBJ1-1; D unresolved. With 7 bases removed from V and 4 bases from J, the gap between germline ends came to 13 bases. Germline-derived CDR1 and CDR2 are MNHNY and SVGAGI (reference sequence). CDR3 length: 13 residues.

The chain employs TRBV18 and TRBJ2-7; 7 bases align to TRBD1. The ends lost 3 bases at V and 2 bases at J; junction bases unmatched: 4. The CDR3 is made up of 14 amino acids. Germline V gene sequence: CDR1 KGHSH, CDR2 LQKENI. CDR3 sequence: CASSPGTEPYEQYF. CDR3 in DNA: TGTGCCAGCTCACCGGGGACAGAACCCTACGAGCAGTACTTC.